Shown below are 21 T cell receptor beta chains from a single sample sequenced in a study of siplizumab effects on memory and regulatory T cells. Repertoires were generated with immunoSEQ multiplex PCR, while TCRdb's copy carries only in-frame clones and drops some. Of 97,000 or so clones in the sample, roughly 90% are singletons; the top ten hold about 1.1%. The sequencing input was CD4+ T cells sorted from blood. These TCRs come from a human donor in good health.

This rearrangement joins TRBV29-1 to TRBJ2-1; D is perhaps TRBD2 (6 bases). V lost 7 bases and J lost 4, with 8 bases in between. Germline CDR1 reads SQVTM; CDR2 reads ANQGSEA. CDR3 size: 11 residues. CDR3 in amino acids: CSGDWYNEQFF. The CDR3 nucleotides read TGCAGCGGGGACTGGTACAATGAGCAGTTCTTC.

The rearrangement links TRBV5-6 to TRBJ1-1; D may be TRBD1 (5 bases). V lost 2 bases and J 4 bases, leaving 9 bases between the germline ends. Germline V lookup: CDR1 SGHDT, CDR2 YYEEEE. The CDR3 is 13 residues long. In DNA, the CDR3 is TGTGCCAGCAGCTTAGGACATCTCACTGAAGCTTTCTTT. Translating gives CASSLGHLTEAFF.

J is TRBJ1-1 and V is TRBV18; perhaps TRBD1 as D (5 bases). CDR1 and CDR2 (germline): KGHSH, LQKENI. Trimming removed 3 bases from V and 4 bases from J, with 12 bases in between. There are 14 residues in the CDR3. CDR3 region: CASSPRQGVTEAFF. The CDR3 nucleotides read TGTGCCAGCTCACCTCGCCAGGGTGTCACTGAAGCTTTCTTT.

The count of this clone is one. The rearrangement links TRBV19 to TRBJ2-6; D is unresolved. The V end was cut by 6 bases, the J end by 0 bases, with 6 bases between. The V gene's germline CDR1 is LNHDA and CDR2 SQIVND (reference sequence). The CDR3 loop spans 14 amino acids. The CDR3 reads CASRKNSGANVLTF. In DNA, the CDR3 is TGTGCCAGTAGGAAAAACTCTGGGGCCAACGTCCTGACTTTC.

This clone was recorded only once. The chain employs TRBV11-2 and TRBJ1-2, with 7 positions matching TRBD1. The CDR3 length is 13 residues. Germline loops: CDR1 SGHAT, CDR2 FQNNGV. With V trimmed by 4 bases and J by 5 bases, 4 bases remained unmatched. As DNA, the CDR3 is TGTGCCAGCAGCTCCCCAGGGGGTTATGGCTACACCTTC. Translating it yields CASSSPGGYGYTF.

This chain's CDR3 is CASSRQSYNEQFF. The DNA of the CDR3 is TGTGCCAGCAGCCGCCAGTCCTACAATGAGCAGTTCTTC. This rearrangement joins TRBV14 to TRBJ2-1; no clear D. This CDR3 is 13 amino acids long. V lost 4 bases and J 1 base, leaving 5 bases between the germline ends. The germline V gene has CDR1 SGHDN and CDR2 FVKESK.

This sequence joins TRBV19 and TRBJ1-2, with 9 bases that match TRBD1. The J segment lost 4 bases and the V segment lost 11 bases, leaving 11 bases of the junction unmatched. Per germline, CDR1 LNHDA and CDR2 SQIVND (reference sequence). The CDR3 spans 14 residues. The CDR3 sequence: CASRGTGSAYGYTF. The CDR3 nucleotides read TGTGCCTCTCGTGGGACAGGGAGTGCCTATGGCTACACCTTC.

This clone turned up a few times. J is TRBJ2-2 and V is TRBV9; possibly TRBD2 for D (7 bases). CDR1 and CDR2 from the germline V gene are SGDLS and YYNGEE. Trimming cost V 2 bases and J 2 bases, with 16 bases left between them. The CDR3 contains 17 residues. The CDR3 nucleotides are TGTGCCAGCAGCGTCGCGTTAAGCGGGACAAACACCGGGGAGCTGTTTTTT. This encodes CASSVALSGTNTGELFF. Complete variable domain (other parts from reference TRBV9 and TRBJ2-2): DSGVTQTPKHLITATGQRVTLRCSPRSGDLSVYWYQQSLDQGLQFLIQYYNGEERAKGNILERFSAQQFPDLHSELNLSSLELGDSALYFCASSVALSGTNTGELFFGEGSRLTVL.

V is TRBV7-9 and J is TRBJ1-2; D remains unclear. The CDR3 contains 15 residues. CDR1 is SEHNR and CDR2 is FQNEAQ in the germline V gene (reference sequence). V was cut by 1 base and J by 0 bases, with 9 bases left in between. This CDR3 is CASSLDLVSNYGYTF. The CDR3 coding sequence is TGTGCCAGCAGCTTAGATCTGGTTTCTAACTATGGCTACACCTTC.

In its sample, this clone was seen once. The chain links TRBV11-2 to TRBJ2-7; D assignment may be TRBD1 or TRBD2 (5 bases each). The V end was cut by 2 bases, the J end by 6 bases, with 17 bases between. Germline CDR1 is SGHAT and CDR2 is FQNNGV. CDR3 length equals 15 residues. The CDR3 nucleotides read TGTGCCAGCAGCTTAACCAGAGGGAAGGGGCCCGAGCAGTACTTC. This sequence encodes CASSLTRGKGPEQYF.

This chain connects TRBV7-8 to TRBJ2-2; 7 bases map to TRBD1. V gave up 2 bases and J gave up 8 bases; unmatched junction bases: 2. The germline V gene has CDR1 SGHVS and CDR2 FQNEAQ. The CDR3 is made up of 13 amino acids. CDR3 sequence: CASSLHRGGELFF. Written as DNA, the CDR3 is TGTGCCAGCAGCTTACACAGGGGTGGGGAGCTGTTTTTT.

The CDR3 here is CASSPGLAFETQYF. CDR3 nucleotides: TGTGCCAGCAGTCCGGGACTAGCGTTTGAGACCCAGTACTTC. This sequence joins TRBV6-6 and TRBJ2-5; 10 nucleotides match TRBD2. The J segment lost 5 bases and the V segment lost 5 bases, leaving 5 bases of the junction unmatched. Germline V gene data show CDR1 as MNHNY and CDR2 as SVGAGI (reference sequence). CDR3 length: 14 amino acids.

V usage is TRBV20-1 and J usage is TRBJ2-7, with D perhaps matching TRBD2 (6 bases). Germline V gene sequence: CDR1 DFQATT, CDR2 SNEGSKA (reference sequence). The CDR3 runs 11 residues. V lost 6 bases, J lost 1 base, and 7 bases lay in between. This chain's CDR3 is CSARGSYEQYF. CDR3 DNA: TGCAGTGCCCGGGGGTCCTACGAGCAGTACTTC.

The chain combines TRBV15 with TRBJ2-1; D is unclear. The V gene lost 2 bases and the J gene lost 6 bases, with 8 bases spanning the gap. The CDR3 spans 13 residues. Per germline, CDR1 LNHNV and CDR2 YYDKDF (reference sequence). The DNA of the CDR3 is TGTGCCACCAGCAGATCCCTTGGCAATGAGCAGTTCTTC. The encoded protein is CATSRSLGNEQFF.

The J gene is TRBJ2-7, the V gene TRBV20-1; D remains unclear. V dropped 6 bases and J dropped 4 bases, with 10 bases sitting between them. This CDR3 spans 11 amino acids. CDR1 DFQATT and CDR2 SNEGSKA come from the germline V gene (reference sequence). The CDR3: CSAQAAYEQYF. DNA for the CDR3: TGCAGTGCCCAAGCAGCGTACGAGCAGTACTTC.

The genes are TRBV29-1 and TRBJ2-1, with TRBD2 matching 12 bases. The germline V gene encodes CDR1 SQVTM and CDR2 ANQGSEA. The V and J ends lost 2 bases and 2 bases, in that order; junction bases with no gene match: 1. The CDR3 is 15 amino acids. This CDR3 reads CSVERTSGTYNEQFF. The CDR3, as DNA: TGCAGCGTTGAAAGGACTAGCGGGACCTACAATGAGCAGTTCTTC.

J is TRBJ1-2 and V is TRBV19, with a possible D match to TRBD1 (5 bases). Germline V lookup: CDR1 LNHDA, CDR2 SQIVND (reference sequence). CDR3 size: 14 residues. The V end lost 7 bases, the J end lost 1 base, and 13 bases lay between the germline ends. Written as DNA, the CDR3 is TGTGCCAGTACCATTGGGGACTTTAACTATGGCTACACCTTC. As protein: CASTIGDFNYGYTF. Combining the CDR3 with reference TRBV19 and TRBJ1-2 gives the whole variable domain DGGITQSPKYLFRKEGQNVTLSCEQNLNHDAMYWYRQDPGQGLRLIYYSQIVNDFQKGDIAEGYSVSREKKESFPLTVTSAQKNPTAFYLCASTIGDFNYGYTFGSGTRLTVV.

The chain recombines TRBV7-9 with TRBJ2-5; maybe TRBD2 (6 bases). CDR3 length equals 12 residues. V lost 5 bases and J lost 9, with 13 bases in between. CDR1 SEHNR and CDR2 FQNEAQ come from the germline V gene (reference sequence). CDR3 sequence reads: CASSPTTGAQYF. For the CDR3, the DNA is TGTGCCAGCAGCCCAACTACGGGGGCCCAGTACTTC. Combining the CDR3 with reference TRBV7-9 and TRBJ2-5 gives the whole variable domain DTGVSQNPRHKITKRGQNVTFRCDPISEHNRLYWYRQTLGQGPEFLTYFQNEAQLEKSRLLSDRFSAERPKGSFSTLEIQRTEQGDSAMYLCASSPTTGAQYFGPGTRLLVL.

The V call is TRBV19, the J call TRBJ2-1; 8 bases are a match to TRBD2. Germline-derived CDR1 and CDR2 are LNHDA and SQIVND (reference sequence). The J segment lost 9 bases and the V segment lost 4 bases, leaving 11 bases of the junction unmatched. The CDR3 runs to 15 residues. The CDR3 spells CASSRLASGEAEQFF. DNA of the CDR3: TGTGCCAGTAGTAGACTAGCGTCCGGAGAGGCTGAGCAGTTCTTC.

This chain uses TRBV28 with TRBJ2-4; D is perhaps TRBD2 (5 bases). Germline assignment: CDR1 MDHEN and CDR2 SYDVKM. The CDR3 has 15 residues. The V and J ends lost 3 bases and 3 bases respectively, with 12 bases between them. DNA for the CDR3: TGTGCCAGCAGTTTTACCGGGGTGGGCAAAAACATTCAGTACTTC. Translated, it gives CASSFTGVGKNIQYF.

The chain joins TRBV10-3 to TRBJ2-7; D perhaps matches TRBD2 (6 bases). The CDR3 extends over 13 amino acids. The germline V gene has CDR1 ENHRY and CDR2 SYGVKD. Trimming left V 7 bases short and J 4 bases short, with 14 bases between. The chain's CDR3 is CAINRDSGYEQYF. The CDR3 nucleotides are TGTGCCATCAACCGGGACTCCGGGTACGAGCAGTACTTC.